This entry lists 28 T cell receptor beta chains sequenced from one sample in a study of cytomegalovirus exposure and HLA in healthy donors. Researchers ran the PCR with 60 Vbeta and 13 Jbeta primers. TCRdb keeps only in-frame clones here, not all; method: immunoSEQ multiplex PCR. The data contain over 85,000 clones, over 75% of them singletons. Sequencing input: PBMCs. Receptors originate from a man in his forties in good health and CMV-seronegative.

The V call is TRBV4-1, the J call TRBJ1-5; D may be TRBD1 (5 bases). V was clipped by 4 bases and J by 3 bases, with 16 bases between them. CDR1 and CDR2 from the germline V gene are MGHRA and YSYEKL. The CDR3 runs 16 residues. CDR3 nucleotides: TGCGCCAGCAGCCGATACCCGACAGTTTCCAATCAGCCCCAGCATTTT. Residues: CASSRYPTVSNQPQHF.

This chain's CDR3 is CASSYGGGPRTSPLHF. In DNA, the CDR3 is TGTGCCAGCAGTTACGGGGGGGGTCCTCGGACTTCACCCCTCCACTTT. The V gene is TRBV28, the J gene TRBJ1-6, with a possible D match to TRBD1 (5 bases). Trimming took off 4 bases at V and 9 bases at J, with 19 bases between the two ends. Germline-derived CDR1 and CDR2 are MDHEN and SYDVKM. CDR3 size: 16 residues.

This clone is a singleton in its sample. The CDR3 loop reads CASSLQGADYGYTF. CDR3 bases: TGCGCCAGCAGCCTACAGGGGGCCGACTATGGCTACACCTTC. The V call is TRBV5-1, the J call TRBJ1-2; TRBD1 matches 9 bases. Trimming cost V 4 bases and J 3 bases; bases outside gene matches: 4. The germline V gene has CDR1 SGHRS and CDR2 YFSETQ. The CDR3 spans 14 residues. The whole variable domain, filled in from reference TRBV5-1 and TRBJ1-2, reads KAGVTQTPRYLIKTRGQQVTLSCSPISGHRSVSWYQQTPGQGLQFLFEYFSETQRNKGNFPGRFSGRQFSNSRSEMNVSTLELGDSALYLCASSLQGADYGYTFGSGTRLTVV.

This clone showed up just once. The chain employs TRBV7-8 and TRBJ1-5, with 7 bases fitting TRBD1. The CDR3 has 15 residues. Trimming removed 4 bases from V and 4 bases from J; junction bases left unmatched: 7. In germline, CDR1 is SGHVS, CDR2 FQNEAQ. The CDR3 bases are TGTGCCAGCAGCTCGGGACAGACCACGAATCAGCCCCAGCATTTT. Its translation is CASSSGQTTNQPQHF. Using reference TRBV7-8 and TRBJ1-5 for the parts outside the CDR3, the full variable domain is GAGVSQSPRYKVAKRGQDVALRCDPISGHVSLFWYQQALGQGPEFLTYFQNEAQLDKSGLPSDRFFAERPEGSVSTLKIQRTQQEDSAVYLCASSSGQTTNQPQHFGDGTRLSIL.

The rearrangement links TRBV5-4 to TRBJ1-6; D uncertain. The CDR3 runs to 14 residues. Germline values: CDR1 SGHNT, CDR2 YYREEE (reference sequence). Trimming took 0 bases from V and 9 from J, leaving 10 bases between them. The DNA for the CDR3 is TGTGCCAGCAGCTTGGACCTTTCAGGTTCACCCCTCCACTTT. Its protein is CASSLDLSGSPLHF.

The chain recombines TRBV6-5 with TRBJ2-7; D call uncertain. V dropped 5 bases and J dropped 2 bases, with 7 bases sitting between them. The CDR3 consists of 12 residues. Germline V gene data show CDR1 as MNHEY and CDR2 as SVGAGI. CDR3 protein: CASSTSTYEQYF. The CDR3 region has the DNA TGTGCCAGCAGTACGAGTACCTACGAGCAGTACTTC.

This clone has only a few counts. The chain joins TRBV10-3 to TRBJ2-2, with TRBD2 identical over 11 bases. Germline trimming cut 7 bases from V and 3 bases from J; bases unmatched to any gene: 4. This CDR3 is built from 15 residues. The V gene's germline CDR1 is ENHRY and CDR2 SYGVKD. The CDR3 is CAIKELAGDTGELFF. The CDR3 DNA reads TGTGCCATCAAGGAACTAGCGGGGGACACCGGGGAGCTGTTTTTT.

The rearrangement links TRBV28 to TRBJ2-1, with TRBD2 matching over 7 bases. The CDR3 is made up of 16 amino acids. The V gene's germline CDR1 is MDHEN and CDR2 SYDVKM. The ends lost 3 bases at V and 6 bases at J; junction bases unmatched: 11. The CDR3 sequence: CASSLRGGSGVNEQFF. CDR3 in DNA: TGTGCCAGCAGTTTGAGGGGCGGGAGCGGGGTCAATGAGCAGTTCTTC.

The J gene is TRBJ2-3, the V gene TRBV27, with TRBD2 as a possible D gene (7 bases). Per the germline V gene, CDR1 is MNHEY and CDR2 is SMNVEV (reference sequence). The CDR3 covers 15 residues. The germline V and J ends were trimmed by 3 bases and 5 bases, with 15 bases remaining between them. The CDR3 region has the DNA TGTGCCAGCAGTTTTAGGGGGAGGGCAGAAGATACGCAGTATTTT. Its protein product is CASSFRGRAEDTQYF.

The CDR3 is CASSPPGLLSGEQYF. CDR3 sequence (DNA): TGTGCCAGCAGCCCTCCGGGACTCCTTTCGGGGGAGCAGTACTTC. The chain employs TRBV25-1 and TRBJ2-7; D may be TRBD2 (6 bases). Germline loops: CDR1 MGHDK, CDR2 SYGVNS. The CDR3 is made up of 15 amino acids. With 6 bases removed from V and 7 bases from J, the gap between germline ends came to 22 bases.

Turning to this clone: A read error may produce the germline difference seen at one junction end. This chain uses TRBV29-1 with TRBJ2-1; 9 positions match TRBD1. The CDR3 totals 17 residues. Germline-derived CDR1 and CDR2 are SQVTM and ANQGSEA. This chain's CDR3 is CSVKDRGLSLHYDEQFF. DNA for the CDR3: TGCAGCGTAAAGGACAGGGGTCTCAGCCTACACTACGATGAGCAGTTCTTC.

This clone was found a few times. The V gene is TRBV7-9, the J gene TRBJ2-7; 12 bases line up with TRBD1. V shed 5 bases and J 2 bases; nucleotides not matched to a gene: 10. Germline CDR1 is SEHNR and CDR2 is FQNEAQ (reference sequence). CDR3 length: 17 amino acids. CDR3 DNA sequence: TGTGCCAGCAGCCAACCCGGGACAGGGGGCCGTACCTACGAGCAGTACTTC. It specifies CASSQPGTGGRTYEQYF.

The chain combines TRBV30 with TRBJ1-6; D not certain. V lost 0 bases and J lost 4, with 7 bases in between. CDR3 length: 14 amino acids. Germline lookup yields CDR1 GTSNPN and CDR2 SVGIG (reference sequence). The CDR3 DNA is TGTGCCTGGAGTGTAGCCCCGTATAATTCACCCCTCCACTTT. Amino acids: CAWSVAPYNSPLHF. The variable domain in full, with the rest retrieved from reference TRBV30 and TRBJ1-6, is SQTIHQWPATLVQPVGSPLSLECTVEGTSNPNLYWYRQAAGRGLQLLFYSVGIGQISSEVPQNLSASRPQDRQFILSSKKLLLSDSGFYLCAWSVAPYNSPLHFGNGTRLTVT.

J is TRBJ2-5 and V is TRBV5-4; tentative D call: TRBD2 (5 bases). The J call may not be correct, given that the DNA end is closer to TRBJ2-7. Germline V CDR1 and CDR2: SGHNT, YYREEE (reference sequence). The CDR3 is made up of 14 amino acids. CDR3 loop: CASSPRRGSYEQYF. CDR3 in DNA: TGTGCCAGCAGCCCCAGACGGGGATCCTACGAGCAGTACTTC.

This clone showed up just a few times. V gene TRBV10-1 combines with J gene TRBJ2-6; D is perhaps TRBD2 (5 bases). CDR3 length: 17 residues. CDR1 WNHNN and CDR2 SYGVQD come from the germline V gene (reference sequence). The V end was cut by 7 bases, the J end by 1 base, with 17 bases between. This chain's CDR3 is CASIPGRGISGANVLTF. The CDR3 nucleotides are TGCGCCAGCATTCCCGGACGAGGGATTTCTGGGGCCAACGTCCTGACTTTC.

This CDR3 reads CASKTDSTDTQYF. In DNA form, the CDR3 reads TGTGCCAGCAAGACAGACAGCACAGATACGCAGTATTTT. V is TRBV2 and J is TRBJ2-3; a weak D match, TRBD1 (5 bases). This CDR3 is built from 13 residues. The V end was cut by 7 bases, the J end by 0 bases, with 8 bases between. Per the germline V gene, CDR1 is SNHLY and CDR2 is FYNNEI.

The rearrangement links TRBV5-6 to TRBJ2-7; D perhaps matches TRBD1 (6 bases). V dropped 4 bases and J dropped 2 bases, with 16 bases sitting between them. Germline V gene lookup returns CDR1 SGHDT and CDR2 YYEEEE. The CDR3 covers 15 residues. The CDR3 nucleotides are TGTGCCAGCAGCCCATCGACAGGTCCTCCCTACGAGCAGTACTTC. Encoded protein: CASSPSTGPPYEQYF.

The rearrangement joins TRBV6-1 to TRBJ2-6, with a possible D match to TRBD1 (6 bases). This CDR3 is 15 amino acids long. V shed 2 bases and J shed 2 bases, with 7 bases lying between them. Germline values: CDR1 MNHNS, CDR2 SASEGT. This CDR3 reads CASSEQGTGANVLTF. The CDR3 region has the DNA TGTGCCAGCAGTGAACAGGGGACTGGGGCCAACGTCCTGACTTTC.

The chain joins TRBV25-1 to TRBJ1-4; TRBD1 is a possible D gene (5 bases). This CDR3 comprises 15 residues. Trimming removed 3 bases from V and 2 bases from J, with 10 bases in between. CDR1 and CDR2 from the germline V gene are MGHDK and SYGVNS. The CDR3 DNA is TGTGCCAGCAGTGAGATTGGGGCGACTAATGAAAAACTGTTTTTT. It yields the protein CASSEIGATNEKLFF.

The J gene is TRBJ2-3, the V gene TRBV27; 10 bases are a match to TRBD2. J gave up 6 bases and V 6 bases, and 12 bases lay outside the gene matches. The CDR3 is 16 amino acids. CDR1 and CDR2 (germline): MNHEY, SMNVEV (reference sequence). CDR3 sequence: CASRCAGTSGNDTQYF. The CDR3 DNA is TGTGCCAGCAGGTGCGCTGGAACTAGCGGGAACGATACGCAGTATTTT.

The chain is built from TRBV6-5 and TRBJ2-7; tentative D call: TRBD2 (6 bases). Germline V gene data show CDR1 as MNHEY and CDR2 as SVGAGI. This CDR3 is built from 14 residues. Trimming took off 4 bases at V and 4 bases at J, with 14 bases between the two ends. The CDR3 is CASSLTTAGYEQYF. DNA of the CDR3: TGTGCCAGCAGTTTGACGACGGCGGGGTACGAGCAGTACTTC.

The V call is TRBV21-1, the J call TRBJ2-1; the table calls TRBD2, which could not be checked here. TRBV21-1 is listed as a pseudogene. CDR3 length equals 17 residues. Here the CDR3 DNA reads TGTGCCAGCAGCAAAGTATGCCTTTGGGAGTTCTACAATGAGCAGTTCTTC. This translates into CASSKVCLWEFYNEQFF.

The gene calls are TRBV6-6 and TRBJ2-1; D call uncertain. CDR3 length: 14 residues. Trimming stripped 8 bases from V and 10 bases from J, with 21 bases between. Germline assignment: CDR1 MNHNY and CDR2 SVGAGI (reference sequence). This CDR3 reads CASEKAAAVGEQFF. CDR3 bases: TGTGCCAGCGAGAAGGCGGCTGCGGTTGGCGAGCAGTTCTTC.

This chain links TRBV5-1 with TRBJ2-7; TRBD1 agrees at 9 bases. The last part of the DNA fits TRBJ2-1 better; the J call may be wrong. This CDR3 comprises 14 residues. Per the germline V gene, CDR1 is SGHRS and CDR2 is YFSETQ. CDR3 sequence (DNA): TGCGCCAGCAGCGCGGGACAGGGTTTCAGTGAGCAGTTCTTC. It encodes CASSAGQGFSEQFF.

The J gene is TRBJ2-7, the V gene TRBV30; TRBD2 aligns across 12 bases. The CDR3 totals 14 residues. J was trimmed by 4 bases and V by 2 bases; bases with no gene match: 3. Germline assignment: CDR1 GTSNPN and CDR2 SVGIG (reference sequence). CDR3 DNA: TGTGCCTGGAGTCAGCTAGCGGGGGGGTACGAGCAGTACTTC. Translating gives CAWSQLAGGYEQYF.

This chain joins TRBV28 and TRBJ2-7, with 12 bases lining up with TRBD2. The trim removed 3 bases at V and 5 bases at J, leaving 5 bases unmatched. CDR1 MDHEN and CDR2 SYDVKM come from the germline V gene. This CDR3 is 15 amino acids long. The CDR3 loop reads CASSLTSGRANEQYF. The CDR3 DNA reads TGTGCCAGCAGTTTGACTAGCGGGAGAGCCAACGAGCAGTACTTC.

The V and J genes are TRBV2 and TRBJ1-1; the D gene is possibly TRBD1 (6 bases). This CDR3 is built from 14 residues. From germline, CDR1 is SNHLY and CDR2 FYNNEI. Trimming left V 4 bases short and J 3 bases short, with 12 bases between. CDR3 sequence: CASSGGGPYTEAFF. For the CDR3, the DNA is TGTGCCAGCAGTGGGGGGGGCCCCTACACTGAAGCTTTCTTT.

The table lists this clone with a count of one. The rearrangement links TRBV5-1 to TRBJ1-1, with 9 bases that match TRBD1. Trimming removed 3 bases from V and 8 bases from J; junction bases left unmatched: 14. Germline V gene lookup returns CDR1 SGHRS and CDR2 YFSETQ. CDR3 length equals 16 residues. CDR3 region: CASSYAGTGLSAEAFF. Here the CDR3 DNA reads TGCGCCAGCAGCTACGCCGGGACAGGGCTCTCAGCGGAAGCTTTCTTT.